The entry below gives a single T cell receptor beta chain sequence along with its context. Antigen: not known. This specimen comes from a study of chemoradiotherapy in HPV16-positive cancers. For the study at large: Candidate HPV-specific T-cell clones and common TCR motifs came from functional assays in two HPV16-positive patients. Study-wide findings and caveats: The functional HPV-specific definition rests on just a couple of HPV16-positive patients.

The CDR3 extends over 15 amino acids. The germline V gene encodes CDR1 ENHRY and CDR2 SYGVKD. Trimming pared 0 bases from V and 2 bases from J, leaving 11 bases between. The repertoire was sequenced with immunoSEQ multiplex PCR; TCRdb's copy has only in-frame clones and lacks some. Altogether about 32,000 clones are present, approximately 89% being singletons, with the ten largest covering roughly 4.4%. V and J are TRBV10-3 and TRBJ2-7; D is ambiguous. The sample consisted of blood, taken from a patient who underwent chemoradiotherapy. This TCR came from a human donor with HPV-associated anogenital cancer. The CDR3 reads CAISESVGGTYEQYF. CDR3 in DNA: TGTGCCATCAGTGAGTCGGTGGGCGGAACCTACGAGCAGTACTTC.